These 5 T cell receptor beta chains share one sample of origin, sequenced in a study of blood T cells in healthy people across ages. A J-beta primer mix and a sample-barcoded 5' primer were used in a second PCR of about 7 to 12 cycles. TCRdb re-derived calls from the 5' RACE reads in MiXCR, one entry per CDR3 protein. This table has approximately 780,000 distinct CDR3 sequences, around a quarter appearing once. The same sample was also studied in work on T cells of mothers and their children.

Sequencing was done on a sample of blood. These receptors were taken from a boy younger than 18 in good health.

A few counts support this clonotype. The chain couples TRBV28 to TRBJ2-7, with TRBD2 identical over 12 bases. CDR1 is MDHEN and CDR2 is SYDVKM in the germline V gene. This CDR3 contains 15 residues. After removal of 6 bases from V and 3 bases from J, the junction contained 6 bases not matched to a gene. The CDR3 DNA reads TGTGCCAGCAGCCCGACTAGCGGGGGATTCTACGAGCAGTACTTC. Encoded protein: CASSPTSGGFYEQYF.

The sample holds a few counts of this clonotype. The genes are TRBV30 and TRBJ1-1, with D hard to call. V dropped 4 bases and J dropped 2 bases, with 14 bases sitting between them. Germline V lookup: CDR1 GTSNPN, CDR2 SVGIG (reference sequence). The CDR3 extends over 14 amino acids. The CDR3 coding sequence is TGTGCCTGGAAGTCACCGGGGTCAAACACTGAAGCTTTCTTT. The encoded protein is CAWKSPGSNTEAFF.

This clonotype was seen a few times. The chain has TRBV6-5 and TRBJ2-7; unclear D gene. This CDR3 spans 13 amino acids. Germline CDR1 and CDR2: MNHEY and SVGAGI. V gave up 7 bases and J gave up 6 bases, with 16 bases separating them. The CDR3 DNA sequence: TGTGCCAGCATGGGGTCCCCGTACTCCGAGCAGTACTTC. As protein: CASMGSPYSEQYF.

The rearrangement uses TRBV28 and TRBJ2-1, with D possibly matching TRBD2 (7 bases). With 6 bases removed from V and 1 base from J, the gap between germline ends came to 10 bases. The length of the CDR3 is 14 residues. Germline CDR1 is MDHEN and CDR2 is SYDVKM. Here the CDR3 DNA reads TGTGCCAGCAGAGCGGGACAATCCTACAATGAGCAGTTCTTC. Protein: CASRAGQSYNEQFF.

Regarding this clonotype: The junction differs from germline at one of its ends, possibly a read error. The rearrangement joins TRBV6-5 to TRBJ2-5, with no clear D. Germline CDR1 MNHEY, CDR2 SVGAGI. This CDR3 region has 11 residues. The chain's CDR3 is CASSRGETHYF. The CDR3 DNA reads TGTGCCAGCAGTCGTGGAGAGACCCACTACTTC.